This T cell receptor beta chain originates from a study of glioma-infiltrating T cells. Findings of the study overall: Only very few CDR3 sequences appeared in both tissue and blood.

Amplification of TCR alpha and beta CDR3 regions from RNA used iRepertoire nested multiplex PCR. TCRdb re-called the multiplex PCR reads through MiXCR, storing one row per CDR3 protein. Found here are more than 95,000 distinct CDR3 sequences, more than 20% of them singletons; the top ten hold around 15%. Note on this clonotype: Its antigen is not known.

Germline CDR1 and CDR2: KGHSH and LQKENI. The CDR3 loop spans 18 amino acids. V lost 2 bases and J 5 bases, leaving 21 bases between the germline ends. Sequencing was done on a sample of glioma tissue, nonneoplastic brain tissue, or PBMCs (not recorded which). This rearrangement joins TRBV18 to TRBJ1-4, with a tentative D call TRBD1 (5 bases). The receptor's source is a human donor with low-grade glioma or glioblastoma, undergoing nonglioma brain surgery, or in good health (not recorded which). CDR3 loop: CASSPSPQSRDGNEKLFF. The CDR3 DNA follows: TGTGCCAGCTCACCATCTCCCCAATCTCGGGACGGGAATGAAAAACTGTTTTTT. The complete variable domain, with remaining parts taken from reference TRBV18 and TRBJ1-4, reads NAGVMQNPRHLVRRRGQEARLRCSPMKGHSHVYWYRQLPEEGLKFMVYLQKENIIDESGMPKERFSAEFPKEGPSILRIQQVVRGDSAAYFCASSPSPQSRDGNEKLFFGSGTQLSVL.